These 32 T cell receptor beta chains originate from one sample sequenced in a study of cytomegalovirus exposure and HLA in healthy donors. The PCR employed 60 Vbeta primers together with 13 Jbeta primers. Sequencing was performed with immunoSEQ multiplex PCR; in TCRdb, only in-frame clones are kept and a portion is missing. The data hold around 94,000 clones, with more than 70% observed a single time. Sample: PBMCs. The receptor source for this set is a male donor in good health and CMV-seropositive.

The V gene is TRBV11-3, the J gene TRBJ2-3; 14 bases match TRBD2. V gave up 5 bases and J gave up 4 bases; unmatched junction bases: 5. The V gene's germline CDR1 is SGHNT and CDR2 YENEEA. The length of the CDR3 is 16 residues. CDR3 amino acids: CASSQGTSGRSDTQYF. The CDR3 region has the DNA TGTGCCAGCAGCCAGGGGACTAGCGGGAGATCAGATACGCAGTATTTT.

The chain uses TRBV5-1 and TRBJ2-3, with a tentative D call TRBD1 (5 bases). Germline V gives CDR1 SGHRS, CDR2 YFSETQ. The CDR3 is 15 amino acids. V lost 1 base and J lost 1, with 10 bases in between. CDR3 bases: TGCGCCAGCAGCTTGATAGGGGCAGGCACAGATACGCAGTATTTT. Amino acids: CASSLIGAGTDTQYF.

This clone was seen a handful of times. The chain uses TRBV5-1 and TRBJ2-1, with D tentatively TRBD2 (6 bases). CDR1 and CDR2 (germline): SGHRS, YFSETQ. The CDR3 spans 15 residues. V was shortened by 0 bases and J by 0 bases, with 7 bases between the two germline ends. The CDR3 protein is CASSLGDFSYNEQFF. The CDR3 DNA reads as TGCGCCAGCAGCTTGGGGGACTTCTCCTACAATGAGCAGTTCTTC.

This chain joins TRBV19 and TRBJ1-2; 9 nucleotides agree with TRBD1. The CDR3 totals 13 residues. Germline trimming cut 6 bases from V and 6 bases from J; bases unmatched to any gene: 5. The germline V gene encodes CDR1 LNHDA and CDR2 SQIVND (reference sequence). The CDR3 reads CASRLQGADGYTF. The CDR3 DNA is TGTGCCAGTAGGCTACAGGGGGCGGATGGCTACACCTTC.

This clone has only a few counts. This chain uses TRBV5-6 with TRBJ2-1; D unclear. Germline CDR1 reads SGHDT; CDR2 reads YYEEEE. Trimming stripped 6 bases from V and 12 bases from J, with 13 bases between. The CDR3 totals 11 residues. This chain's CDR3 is CASTYGGGQFF. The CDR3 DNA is TGTGCCAGCACCTATGGTGGCGGGCAGTTCTTC.

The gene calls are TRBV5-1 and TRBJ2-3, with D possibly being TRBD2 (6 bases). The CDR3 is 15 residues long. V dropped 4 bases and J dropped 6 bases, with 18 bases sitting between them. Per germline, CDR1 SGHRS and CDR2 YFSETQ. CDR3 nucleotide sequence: TGCGCCAGCAGCGCCACGGGACTTGCAGCGGATACGCAGTATTTT. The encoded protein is CASSATGLAADTQYF.

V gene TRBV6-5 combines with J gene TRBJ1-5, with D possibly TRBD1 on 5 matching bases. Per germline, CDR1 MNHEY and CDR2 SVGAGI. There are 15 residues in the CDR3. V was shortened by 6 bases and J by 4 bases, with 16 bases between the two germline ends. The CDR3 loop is CASSRGLTQNQPQHF. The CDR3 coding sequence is TGTGCCAGCAGCCGGGGACTGACTCAGAATCAGCCCCAGCATTTT.

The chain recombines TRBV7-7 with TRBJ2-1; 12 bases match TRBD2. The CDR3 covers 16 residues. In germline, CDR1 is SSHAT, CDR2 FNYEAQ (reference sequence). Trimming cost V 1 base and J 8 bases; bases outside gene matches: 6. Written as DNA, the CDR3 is TGTGCCAGCAGCTTAGGCCTAGCGGGAGGGGGGGATGAGCAGTTCTTC. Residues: CASSLGLAGGGDEQFF. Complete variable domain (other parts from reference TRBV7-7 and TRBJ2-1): GAGVSQSPRYKVTKRGQDVTLRCDPISSHATLYWYQQALGQGPEFLTYFNYEAQPDKSGLPSDRFSAERPEGSISTLTIQRTEQRDSAMYRCASSLGLAGGGDEQFFGPGTRLTVL.

The CDR3 region is CASRLAGSKNIQYF. CDR3 nucleotide sequence: TGTGCCAGCAGACTAGCTGGGTCGAAAAACATTCAGTACTTC. This chain joins TRBV7-2 and TRBJ2-4, with TRBD2 as a possible D gene (6 bases). The V end was cut by 6 bases, the J end by 4 bases, with 13 bases between. In germline, CDR1 is SGHTA, CDR2 FQGNSA. The CDR3 covers 14 residues.

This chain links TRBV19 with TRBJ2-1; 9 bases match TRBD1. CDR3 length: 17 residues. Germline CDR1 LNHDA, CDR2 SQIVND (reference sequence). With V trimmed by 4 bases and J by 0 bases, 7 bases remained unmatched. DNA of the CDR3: TGTGCCAGTAGTAGAGGACAGGGGATGAGCTCCTACAATGAGCAGTTCTTC. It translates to CASSRGQGMSSYNEQFF.

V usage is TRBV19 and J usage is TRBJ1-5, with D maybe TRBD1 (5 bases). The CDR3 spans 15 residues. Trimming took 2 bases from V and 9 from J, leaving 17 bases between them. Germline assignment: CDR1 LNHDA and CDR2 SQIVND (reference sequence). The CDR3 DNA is TGTGCCAGTAGTATACGACAGCCCCCTTCTCGGCCCCAGCATTTT. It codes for CASSIRQPPSRPQHF.

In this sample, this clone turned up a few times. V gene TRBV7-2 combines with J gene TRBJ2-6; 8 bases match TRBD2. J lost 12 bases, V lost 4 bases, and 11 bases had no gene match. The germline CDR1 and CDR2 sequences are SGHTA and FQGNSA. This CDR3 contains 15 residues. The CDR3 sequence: CASSSGLARPGVLTF. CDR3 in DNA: TGTGCCAGCAGCTCCGGACTAGCCCGGCCAGGCGTCCTGACTTTC.

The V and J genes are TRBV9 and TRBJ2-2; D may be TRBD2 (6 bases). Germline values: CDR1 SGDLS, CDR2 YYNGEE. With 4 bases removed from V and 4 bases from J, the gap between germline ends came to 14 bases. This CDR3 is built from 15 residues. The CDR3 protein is CASSPGTPPTGELFF. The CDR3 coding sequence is TGTGCCAGCAGCCCGGGGACTCCGCCCACCGGGGAGCTGTTTTTT.

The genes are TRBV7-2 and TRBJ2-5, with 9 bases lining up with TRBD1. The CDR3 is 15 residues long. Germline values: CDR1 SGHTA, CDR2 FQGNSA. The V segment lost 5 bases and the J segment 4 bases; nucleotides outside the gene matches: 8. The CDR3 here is CASSPNRGRGETQYF. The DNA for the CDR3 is TGTGCCAGCAGCCCAAACAGGGGGCGCGGAGAGACCCAGTACTTC.

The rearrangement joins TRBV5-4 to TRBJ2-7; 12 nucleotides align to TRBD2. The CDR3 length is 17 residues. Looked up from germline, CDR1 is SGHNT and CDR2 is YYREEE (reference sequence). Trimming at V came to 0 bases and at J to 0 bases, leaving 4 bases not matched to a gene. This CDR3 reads CASSLGLAGDHSYEQYF. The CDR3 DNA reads TGTGCCAGCAGCTTGGGACTAGCGGGAGACCACTCCTACGAGCAGTACTTC.

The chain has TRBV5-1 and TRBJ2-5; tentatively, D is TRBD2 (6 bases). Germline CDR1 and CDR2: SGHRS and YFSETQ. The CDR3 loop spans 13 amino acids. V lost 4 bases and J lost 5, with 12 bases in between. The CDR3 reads CASSRDLMETQYF. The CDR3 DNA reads TGCGCCAGCAGCCGGGACTTGATGGAGACCCAGTACTTC.

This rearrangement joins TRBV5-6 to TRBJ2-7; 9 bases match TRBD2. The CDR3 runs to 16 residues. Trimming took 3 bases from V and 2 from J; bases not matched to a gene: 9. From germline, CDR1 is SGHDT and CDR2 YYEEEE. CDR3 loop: CASSSSRLAAPYEQYF. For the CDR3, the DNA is TGTGCCAGCAGCTCCTCCCGACTAGCGGCACCCTACGAGCAGTACTTC.

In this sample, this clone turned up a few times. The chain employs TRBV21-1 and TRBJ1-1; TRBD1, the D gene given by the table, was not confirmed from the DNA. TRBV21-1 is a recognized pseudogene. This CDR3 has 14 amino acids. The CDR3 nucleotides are TGTGCCAGCAGCAAGGGGCTGGGGAACTCTGAAGCTTTCTTT. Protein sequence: CASSKGLGNSEAFF.

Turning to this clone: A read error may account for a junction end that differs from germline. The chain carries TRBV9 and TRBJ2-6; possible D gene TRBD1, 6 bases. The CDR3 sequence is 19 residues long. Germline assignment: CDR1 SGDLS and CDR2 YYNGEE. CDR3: CASSPTLGGQFSGANGLTF. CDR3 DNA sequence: TGTGCCAGCAGCCCCACCCTCGGCGGACAGTTCTCTGGGGCCAACGGCCTGACTTTC.

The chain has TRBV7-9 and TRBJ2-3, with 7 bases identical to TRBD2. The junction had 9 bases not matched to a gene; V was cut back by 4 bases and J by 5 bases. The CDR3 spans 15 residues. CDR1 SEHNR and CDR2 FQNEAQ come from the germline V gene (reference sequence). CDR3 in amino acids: CASSSSGLVVDTQYF. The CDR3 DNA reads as TGTGCCAGCAGCTCATCAGGACTAGTGGTAGATACGCAGTATTTT.

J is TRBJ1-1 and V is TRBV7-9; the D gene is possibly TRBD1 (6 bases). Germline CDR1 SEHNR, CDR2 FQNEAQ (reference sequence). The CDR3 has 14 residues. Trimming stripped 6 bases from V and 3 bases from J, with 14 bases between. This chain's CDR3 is CASSSQGKDTEAFF. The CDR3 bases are TGTGCCAGCAGTAGTCAGGGGAAGGACACTGAAGCTTTCTTT.

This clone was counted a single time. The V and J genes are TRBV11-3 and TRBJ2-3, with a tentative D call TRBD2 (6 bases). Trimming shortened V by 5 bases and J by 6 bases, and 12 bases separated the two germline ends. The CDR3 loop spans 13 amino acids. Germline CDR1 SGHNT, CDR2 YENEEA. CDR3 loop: CASSVGTADTQYF. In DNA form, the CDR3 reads TGTGCCAGCAGCGTCGGGACTGCGGATACGCAGTATTTT.

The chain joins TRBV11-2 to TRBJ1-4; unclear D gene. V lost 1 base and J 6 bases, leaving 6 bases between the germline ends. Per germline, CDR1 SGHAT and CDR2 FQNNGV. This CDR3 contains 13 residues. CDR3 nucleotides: TGTGCCAGCAGCTTAGTTACACATGAAAAACTGTTTTTT. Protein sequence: CASSLVTHEKLFF.

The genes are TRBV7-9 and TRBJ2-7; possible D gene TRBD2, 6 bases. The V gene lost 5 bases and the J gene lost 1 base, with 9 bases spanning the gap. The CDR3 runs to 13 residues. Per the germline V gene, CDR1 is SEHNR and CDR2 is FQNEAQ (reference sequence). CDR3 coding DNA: TGTGCCAGCAGCGCGGGACTTTCCTACGAGCAGTACTTC. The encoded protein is CASSAGLSYEQYF.

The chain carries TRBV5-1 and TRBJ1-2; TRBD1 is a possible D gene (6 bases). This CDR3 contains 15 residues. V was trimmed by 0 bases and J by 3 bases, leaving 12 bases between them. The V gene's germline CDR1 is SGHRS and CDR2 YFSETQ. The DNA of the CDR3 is TGCGCCAGCAGCTTGGATCGCAGGGGTGACTATGGCTACACCTTC. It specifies CASSLDRRGDYGYTF.

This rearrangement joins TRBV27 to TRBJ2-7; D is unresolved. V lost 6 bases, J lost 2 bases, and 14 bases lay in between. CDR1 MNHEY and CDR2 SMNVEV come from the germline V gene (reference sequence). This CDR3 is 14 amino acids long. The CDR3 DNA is TGTGCCAGCAGCCCACGTCCCCTAACCTACGAGCAGTACTTC. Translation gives CASSPRPLTYEQYF.

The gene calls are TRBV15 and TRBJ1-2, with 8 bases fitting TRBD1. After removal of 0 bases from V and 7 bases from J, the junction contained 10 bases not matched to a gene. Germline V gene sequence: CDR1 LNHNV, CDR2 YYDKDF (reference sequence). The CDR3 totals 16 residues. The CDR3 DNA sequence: TGTGCCACCAGCAGAGATCAGGGGGCGCTTTATAGTGGCTACACCTTC. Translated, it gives CATSRDQGALYSGYTF.

The CDR3 spells CASRIRTNEKLFF. The CDR3 region has the DNA TGTGCAAGTCGCATACGGACTAATGAAAAACTGTTTTTT. The gene calls are TRBV12-2 and TRBJ1-4. TRBV12-2 corresponds to a pseudogene. This CDR3 contains 13 residues.

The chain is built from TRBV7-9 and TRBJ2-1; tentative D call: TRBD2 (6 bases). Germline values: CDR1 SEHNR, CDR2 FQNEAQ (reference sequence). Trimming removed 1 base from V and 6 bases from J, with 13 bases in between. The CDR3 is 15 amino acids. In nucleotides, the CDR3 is TGTGCCAGCAGCTTAGGCTCGATCGGGGGCAATGAGCAGTTCTTC. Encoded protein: CASSLGSIGGNEQFF.

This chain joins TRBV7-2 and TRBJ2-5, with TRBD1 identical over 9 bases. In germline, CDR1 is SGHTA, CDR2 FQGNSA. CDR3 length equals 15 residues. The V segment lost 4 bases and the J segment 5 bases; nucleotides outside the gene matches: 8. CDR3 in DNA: TGTGCCAGCAGCTCTACGGGACAGGGTCGCGAGACCCAGTACTTC. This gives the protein CASSSTGQGRETQYF. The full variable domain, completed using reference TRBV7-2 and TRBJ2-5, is GAGVSQSPSNKVTEKGKDVELRCDPISGHTALYWYRQSLGQGLEFLIYFQGNSAPDKSGLPSDRFSAERTGGSVSTLTIQRTQQEDSAVYLCASSSTGQGRETQYFGPGTRLLVL.

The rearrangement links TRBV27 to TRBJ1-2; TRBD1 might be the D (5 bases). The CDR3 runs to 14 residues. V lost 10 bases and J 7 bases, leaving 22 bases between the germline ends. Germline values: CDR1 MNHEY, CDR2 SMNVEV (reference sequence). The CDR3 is CATQHAGDSGGYTF. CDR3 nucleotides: TGTGCCACCCAACACGCGGGGGACTCAGGTGGCTACACCTTC.

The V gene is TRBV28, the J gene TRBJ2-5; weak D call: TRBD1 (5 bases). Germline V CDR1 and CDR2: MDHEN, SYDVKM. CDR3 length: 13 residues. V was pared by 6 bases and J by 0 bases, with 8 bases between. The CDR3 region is CASRLQDQETQYF. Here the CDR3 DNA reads TGTGCCAGCAGACTACAGGACCAAGAGACCCAGTACTTC.